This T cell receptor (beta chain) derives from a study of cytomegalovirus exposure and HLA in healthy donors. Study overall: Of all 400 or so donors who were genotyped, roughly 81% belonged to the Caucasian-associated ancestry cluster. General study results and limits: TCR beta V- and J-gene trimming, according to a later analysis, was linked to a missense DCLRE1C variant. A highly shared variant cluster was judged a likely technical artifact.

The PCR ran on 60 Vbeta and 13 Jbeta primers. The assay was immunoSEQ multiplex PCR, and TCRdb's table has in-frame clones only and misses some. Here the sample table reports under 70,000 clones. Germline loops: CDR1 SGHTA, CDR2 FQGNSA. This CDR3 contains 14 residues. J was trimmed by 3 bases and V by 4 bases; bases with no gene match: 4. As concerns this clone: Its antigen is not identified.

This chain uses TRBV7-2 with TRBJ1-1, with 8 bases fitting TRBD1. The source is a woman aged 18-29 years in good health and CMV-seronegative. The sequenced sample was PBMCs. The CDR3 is CASSYGGQDTEAFF. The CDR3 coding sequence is TGTGCCAGCAGCTACGGGGGACAGGACACTGAAGCTTTCTTT.